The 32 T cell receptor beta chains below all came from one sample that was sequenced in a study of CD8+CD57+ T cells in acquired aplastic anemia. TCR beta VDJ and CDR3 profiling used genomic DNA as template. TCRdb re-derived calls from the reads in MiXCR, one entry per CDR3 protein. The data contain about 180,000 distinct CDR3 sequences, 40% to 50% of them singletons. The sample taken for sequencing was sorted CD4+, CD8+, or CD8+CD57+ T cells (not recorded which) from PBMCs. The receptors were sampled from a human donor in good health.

For the CDR3, the DNA is TGCAGCCCAACAGCTAACTATGGCTACACCTTC. It is translated as CSPTANYGYTF. This chain connects TRBV29-1 to TRBJ1-2, with unresolved D. This CDR3 spans 11 amino acids. Germline V gene lookup returns CDR1 SQVTM and CDR2 ANQGSEA. V dropped 8 bases and J dropped 0 bases, with 7 bases sitting between them.

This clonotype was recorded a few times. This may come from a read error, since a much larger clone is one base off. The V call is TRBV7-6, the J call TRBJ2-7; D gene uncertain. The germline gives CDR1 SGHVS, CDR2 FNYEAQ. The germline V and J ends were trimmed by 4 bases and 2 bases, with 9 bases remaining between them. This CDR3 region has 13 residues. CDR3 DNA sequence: TGTGCCAGCAGCTCAGATAGGCCCTACGAGCAGTACTTC. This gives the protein CASSSDRPYEQYF.

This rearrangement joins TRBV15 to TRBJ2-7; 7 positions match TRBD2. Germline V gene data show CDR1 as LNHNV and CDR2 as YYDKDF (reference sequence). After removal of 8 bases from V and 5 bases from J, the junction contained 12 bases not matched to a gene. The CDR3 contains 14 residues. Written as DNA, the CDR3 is TGTGCCACCGGCGGATCAGTGGGGGGGGACGAGCAGTACTTC. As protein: CATGGSVGGDEQYF.

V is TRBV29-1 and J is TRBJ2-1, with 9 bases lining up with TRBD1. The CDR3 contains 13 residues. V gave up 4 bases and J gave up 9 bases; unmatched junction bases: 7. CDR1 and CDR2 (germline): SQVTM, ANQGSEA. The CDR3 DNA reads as TGCAGCGTTGTTTGGACAGGGGATGCTGAGCAGTTCTTC. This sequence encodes CSVVWTGDAEQFF.

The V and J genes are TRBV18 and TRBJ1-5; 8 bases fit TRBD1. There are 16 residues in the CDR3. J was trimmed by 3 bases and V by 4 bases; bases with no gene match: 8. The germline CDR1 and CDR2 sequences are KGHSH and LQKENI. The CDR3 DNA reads TGTGCCAGCTCACAACAGGGGGTTAGTGCCAATCAGCCCCAGCATTTT. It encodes CASSQQGVSANQPQHF.

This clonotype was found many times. The chain's CDR3 is CASRADSLNSPLHF. The CDR3 coding sequence is TGTGCCAGCAGGGCGGACAGTCTTAATTCACCCCTCCACTTT. The chain combines TRBV6-1 with TRBJ1-6; tentatively, D is TRBD1 (6 bases). V lost 6 bases and J 6 bases, leaving 12 bases between the germline ends. Germline lookup yields CDR1 MNHNS and CDR2 SASEGT. This CDR3 contains 14 residues.

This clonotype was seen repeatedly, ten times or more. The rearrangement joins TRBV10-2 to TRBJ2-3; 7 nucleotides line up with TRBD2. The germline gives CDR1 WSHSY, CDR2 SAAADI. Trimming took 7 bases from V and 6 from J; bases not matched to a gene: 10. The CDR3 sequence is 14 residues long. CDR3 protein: CASMGGLTSDTQYF. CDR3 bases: TGCGCCAGCATGGGAGGGCTAACCTCGGATACGCAGTATTTT.

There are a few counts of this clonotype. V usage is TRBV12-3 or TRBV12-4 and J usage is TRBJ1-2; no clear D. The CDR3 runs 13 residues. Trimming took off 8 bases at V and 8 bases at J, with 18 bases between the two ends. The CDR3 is CASRRAGSTGYTF. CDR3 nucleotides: TGTGCCAGCCGACGGGCGGGGAGTACGGGCTACACCTTC.

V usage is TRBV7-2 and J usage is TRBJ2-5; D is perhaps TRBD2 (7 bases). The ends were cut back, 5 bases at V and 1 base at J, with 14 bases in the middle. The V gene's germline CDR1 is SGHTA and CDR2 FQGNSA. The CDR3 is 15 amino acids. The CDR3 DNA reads TGTGCCAGCAGCCTTACGGGGGGCACCCAAGAGACCCAGTACTTC. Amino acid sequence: CASSLTGGTQETQYF.

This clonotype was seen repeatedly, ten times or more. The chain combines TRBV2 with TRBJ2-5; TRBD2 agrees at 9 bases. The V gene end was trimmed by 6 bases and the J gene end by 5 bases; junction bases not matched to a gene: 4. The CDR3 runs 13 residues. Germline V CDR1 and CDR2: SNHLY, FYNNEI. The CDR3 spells CASRGTSSETQYF. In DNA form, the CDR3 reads TGTGCCAGCAGGGGGACTAGCTCTGAGACCCAGTACTTC.

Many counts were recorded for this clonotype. The DNA of the CDR3 is TGTGCCAGCAGTGAAGACAGGGGAAATGAAAAACTGTTTTTT. This sequence encodes CASSEDRGNEKLFF. V and J are TRBV2 and TRBJ1-4; TRBD1 aligns across 7 bases. Germline trimming cut 1 base from V and 5 bases from J; bases unmatched to any gene: 1. The CDR3 contains 14 residues. Germline V gene sequence: CDR1 SNHLY, CDR2 FYNNEI.

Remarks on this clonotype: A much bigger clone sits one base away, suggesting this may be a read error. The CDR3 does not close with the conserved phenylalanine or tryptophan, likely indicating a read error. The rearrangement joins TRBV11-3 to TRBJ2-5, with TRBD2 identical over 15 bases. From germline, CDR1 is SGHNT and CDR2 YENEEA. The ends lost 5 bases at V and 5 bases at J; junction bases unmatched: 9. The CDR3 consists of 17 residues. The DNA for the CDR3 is TGTGCCAGCAGCCCGGGACTAGCGGGAGGAAAACAGGAGACCCAGTACCTC. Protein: CASSPGLAGGKQETQYL.

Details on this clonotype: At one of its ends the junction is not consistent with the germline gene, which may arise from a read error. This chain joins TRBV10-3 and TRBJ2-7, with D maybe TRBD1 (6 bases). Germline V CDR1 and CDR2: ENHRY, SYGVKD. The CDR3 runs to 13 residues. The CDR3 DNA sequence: TGTACCATCACACCGGACAGCTACTACGAGCAGTACTTC. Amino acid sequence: CTITPDSYYEQYF.

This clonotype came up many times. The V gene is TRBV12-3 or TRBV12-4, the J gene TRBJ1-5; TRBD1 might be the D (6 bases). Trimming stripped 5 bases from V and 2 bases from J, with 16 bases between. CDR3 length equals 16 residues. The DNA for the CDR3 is TGTGCCAGCAGTCCTACAGGGATTGGAGGCAATCAGCCCCAGCATTTT. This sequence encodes CASSPTGIGGNQPQHF.

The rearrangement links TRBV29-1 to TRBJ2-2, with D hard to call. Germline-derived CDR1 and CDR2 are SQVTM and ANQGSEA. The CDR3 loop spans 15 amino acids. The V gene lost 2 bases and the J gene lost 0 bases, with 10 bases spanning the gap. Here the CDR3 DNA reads TGCAGCGTTGAATCTCGCCAACCGAACACCGGGGAGCTGTTTTTT. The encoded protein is CSVESRQPNTGELFF.

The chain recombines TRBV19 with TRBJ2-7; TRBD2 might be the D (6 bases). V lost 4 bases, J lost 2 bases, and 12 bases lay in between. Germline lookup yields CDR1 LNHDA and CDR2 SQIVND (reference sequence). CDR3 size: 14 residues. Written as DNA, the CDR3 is TGTGCCAGTAGTAGGGGCCGGGGGACCTACGAGCAGTACTTC. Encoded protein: CASSRGRGTYEQYF.

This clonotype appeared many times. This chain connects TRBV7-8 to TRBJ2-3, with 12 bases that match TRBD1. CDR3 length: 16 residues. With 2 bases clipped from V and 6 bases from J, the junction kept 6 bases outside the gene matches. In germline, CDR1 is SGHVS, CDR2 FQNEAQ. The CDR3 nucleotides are TGTGCCAGCAGCTTAAAGAGGGACAGGGGGCGGGATACGCAGTATTTT. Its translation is CASSLKRDRGRDTQYF.

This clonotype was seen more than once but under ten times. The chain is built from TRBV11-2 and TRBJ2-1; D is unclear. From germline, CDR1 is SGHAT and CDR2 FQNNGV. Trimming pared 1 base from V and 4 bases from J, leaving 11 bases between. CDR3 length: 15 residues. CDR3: CASSLVARRYNEQFF. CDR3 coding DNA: TGTGCCAGCAGCTTAGTTGCGAGAAGATACAATGAGCAGTTCTTC.

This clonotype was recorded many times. The CDR3 DNA is TGTGCCAGCAGCTTCGACGGGGGACCCTACAATGAGCAGTTCTTC. Translated, it gives CASSFDGGPYNEQFF. The chain is built from TRBV5-4 and TRBJ2-1; D perhaps matches TRBD2 (6 bases). The CDR3 length is 15 residues. Per the germline V gene, CDR1 is SGHNT and CDR2 is YYREEE (reference sequence). V dropped 2 bases and J dropped 2 bases, with 11 bases sitting between them.

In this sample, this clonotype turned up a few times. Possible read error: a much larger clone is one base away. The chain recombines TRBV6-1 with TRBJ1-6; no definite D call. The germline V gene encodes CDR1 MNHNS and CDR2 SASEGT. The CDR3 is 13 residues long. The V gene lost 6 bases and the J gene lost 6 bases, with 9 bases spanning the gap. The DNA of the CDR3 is TGTGCCAGCAGGAGAGCAAGTAATTCACCCCTCCACTTT. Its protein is CASRRASNSPLHF.

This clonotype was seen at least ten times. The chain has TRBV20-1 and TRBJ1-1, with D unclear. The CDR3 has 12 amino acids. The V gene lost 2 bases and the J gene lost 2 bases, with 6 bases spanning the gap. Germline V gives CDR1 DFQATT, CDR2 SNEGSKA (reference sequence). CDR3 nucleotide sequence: TGCAGTGCTAGATACGGCAACACTGAAGCTTTCTTT. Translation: CSARYGNTEAFF.

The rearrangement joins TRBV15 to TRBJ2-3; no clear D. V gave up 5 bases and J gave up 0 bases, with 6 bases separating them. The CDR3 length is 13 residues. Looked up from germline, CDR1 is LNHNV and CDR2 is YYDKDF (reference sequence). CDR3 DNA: TGTGCCACCAGCGGCCCTAGCACAGATACGCAGTATTTT. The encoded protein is CATSGPSTDTQYF. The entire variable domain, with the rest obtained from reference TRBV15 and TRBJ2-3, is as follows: DAMVIQNPRYQVTQFGKPVTLSCSQTLNHNVMYWYQQKSSQAPKLLFHYYDKDFNNEADTPDNFQSRRPNTSFCFLDIRSPGLGDTAMYLCATSGPSTDTQYFGPGTRLTVL.

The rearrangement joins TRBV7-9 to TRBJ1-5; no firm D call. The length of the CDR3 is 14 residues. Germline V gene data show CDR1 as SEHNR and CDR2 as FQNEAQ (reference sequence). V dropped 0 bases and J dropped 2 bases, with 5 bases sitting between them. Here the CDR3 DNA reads TGTGCCAGCAGCTTAGCGTTGGGCAATCAGCCCCAGCATTTT. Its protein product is CASSLALGNQPQHF.

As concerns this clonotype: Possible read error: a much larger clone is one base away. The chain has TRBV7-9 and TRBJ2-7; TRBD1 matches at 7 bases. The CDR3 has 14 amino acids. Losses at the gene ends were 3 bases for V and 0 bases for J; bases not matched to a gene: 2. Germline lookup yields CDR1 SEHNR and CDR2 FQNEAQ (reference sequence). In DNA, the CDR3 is TGTGCCAGCAGCTTCCGGGACAGCTCCTACGAGCAGTACTTC. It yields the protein CASSFRDSSYEQYF.

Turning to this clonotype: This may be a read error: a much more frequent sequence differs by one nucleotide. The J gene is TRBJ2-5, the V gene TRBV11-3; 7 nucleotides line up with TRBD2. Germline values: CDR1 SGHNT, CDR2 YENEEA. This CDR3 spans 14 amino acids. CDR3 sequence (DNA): TGTGCCAGCAGCTTAGTCGAGCGGGAAGAGACCCAGTGCTTC. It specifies CASSLVEREETQCF. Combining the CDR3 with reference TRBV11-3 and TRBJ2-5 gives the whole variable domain EAGVVQSPRYKIIEKKQPVAFWCNPISGHNTLYWYLQNLGQGPELLIRYENEEAVDDSQLPKDRFSAERLKGVDSTLKIQPAELGDSAVYLCASSLVEREETQCFGPGTRLLVL.

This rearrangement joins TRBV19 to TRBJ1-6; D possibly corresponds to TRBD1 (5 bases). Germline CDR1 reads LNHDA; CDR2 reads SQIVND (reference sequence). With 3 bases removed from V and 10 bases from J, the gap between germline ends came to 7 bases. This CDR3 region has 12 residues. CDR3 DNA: TGTGCCAGTAGTATTGGGGCATCACCCCTCCACTTT. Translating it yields CASSIGASPLHF.

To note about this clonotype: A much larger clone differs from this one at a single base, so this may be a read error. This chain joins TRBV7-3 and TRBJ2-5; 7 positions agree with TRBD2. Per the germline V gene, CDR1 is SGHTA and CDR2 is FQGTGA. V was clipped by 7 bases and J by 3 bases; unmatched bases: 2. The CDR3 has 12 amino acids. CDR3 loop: CASTSGKETQYF. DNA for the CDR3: TGTGCCAGCACTAGCGGTAAAGAGACCCAGTACTTC.

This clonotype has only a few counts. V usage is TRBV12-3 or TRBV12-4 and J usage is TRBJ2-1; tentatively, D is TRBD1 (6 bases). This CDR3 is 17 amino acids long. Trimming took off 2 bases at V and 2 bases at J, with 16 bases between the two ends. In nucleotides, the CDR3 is TGTGCCAGCAGTTTAAGGTCCCAGGGGAAAGCCTACAATGAGCAGTTCTTC. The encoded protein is CASSLRSQGKAYNEQFF.

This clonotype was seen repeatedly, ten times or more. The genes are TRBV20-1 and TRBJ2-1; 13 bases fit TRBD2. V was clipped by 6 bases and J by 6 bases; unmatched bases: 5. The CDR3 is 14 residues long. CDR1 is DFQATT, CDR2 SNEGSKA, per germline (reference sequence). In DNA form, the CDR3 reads TGCAGTGCACGGACTAGCGGGAGAGGCAATGAGCAGTTCTTC. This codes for CSARTSGRGNEQFF.

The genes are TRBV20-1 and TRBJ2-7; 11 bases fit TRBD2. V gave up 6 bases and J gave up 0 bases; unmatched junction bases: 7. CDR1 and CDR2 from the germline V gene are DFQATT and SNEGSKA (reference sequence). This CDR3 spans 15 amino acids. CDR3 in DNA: TGCAGTGCCACAGCCGGGACTAGCGGCTCCTACGAGCAGTACTTC. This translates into CSATAGTSGSYEQYF.

For the CDR3, the DNA is TGTGCCACCAGTGATCCAAGGGAACCCAATCAGCCCCAGCATTTT. Protein sequence: CATSDPREPNQPQHF. The rearrangement joins TRBV24-1 to TRBJ1-5; no definite D call. Trimming shortened V by 3 bases and J by 3 bases, and 11 bases separated the two germline ends. The CDR3 totals 15 residues. Germline values: CDR1 KGHDR, CDR2 SFDVKD.

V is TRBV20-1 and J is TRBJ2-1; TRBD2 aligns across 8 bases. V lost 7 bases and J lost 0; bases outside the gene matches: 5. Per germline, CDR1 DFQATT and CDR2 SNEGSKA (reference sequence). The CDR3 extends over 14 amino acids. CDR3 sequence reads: CSVSGMSSYNEQFF. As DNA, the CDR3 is TGCAGTGTTAGCGGGATGAGCTCCTACAATGAGCAGTTCTTC.